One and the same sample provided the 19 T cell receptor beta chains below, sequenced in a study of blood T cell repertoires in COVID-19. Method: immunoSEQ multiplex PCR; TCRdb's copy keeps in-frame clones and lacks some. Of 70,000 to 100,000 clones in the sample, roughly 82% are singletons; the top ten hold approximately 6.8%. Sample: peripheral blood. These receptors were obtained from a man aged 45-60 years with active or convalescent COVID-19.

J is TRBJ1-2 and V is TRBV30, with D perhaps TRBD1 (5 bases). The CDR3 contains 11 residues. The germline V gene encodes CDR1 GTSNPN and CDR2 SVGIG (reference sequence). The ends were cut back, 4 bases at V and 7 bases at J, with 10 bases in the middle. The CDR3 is CAWKTGGGYTF. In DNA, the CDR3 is TGTGCCTGGAAAACGGGGGGTGGCTACACCTTC.

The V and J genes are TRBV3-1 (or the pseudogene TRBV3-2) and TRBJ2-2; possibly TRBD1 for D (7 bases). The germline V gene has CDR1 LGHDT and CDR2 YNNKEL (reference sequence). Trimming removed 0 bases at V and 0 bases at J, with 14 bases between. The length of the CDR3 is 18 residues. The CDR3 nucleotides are TGTGCCAGCAGCCAAGACGCGGGACAGCTCCCGAACACCGGGGAGCTGTTTTTT. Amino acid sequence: CASSQDAGQLPNTGELFF.

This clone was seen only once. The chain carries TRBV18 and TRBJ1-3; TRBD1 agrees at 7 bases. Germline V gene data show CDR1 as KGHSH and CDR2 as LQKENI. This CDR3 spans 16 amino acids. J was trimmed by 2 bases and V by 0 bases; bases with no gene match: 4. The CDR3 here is CASSPPRTGAGNTIYF. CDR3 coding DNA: TGTGCCAGCTCACCACCGAGAACAGGGGCTGGAAACACCATATATTTT.

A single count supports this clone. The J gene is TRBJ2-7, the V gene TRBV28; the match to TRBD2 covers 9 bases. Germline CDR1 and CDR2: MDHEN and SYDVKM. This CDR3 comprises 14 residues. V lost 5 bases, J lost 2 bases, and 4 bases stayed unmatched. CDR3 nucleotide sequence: TGTGCCAGCAGTCAAAGCGGGGGGCCCTACGAGCAGTACTTC. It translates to CASSQSGGPYEQYF.

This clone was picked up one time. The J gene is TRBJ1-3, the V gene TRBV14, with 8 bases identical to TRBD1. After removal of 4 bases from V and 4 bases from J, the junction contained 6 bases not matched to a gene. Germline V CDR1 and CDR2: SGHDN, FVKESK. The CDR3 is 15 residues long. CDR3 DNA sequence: TGTGCCAGCAGCCCAAGGACAGGGAGAGGAAACACCATATATTTT. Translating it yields CASSPRTGRGNTIYF.

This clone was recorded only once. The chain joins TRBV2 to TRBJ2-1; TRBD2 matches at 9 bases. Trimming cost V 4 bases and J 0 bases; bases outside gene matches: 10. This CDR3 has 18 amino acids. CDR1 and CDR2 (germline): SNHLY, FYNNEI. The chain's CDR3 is CASSAGAGGTTSYNEQFF. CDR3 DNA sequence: TGTGCCAGCAGTGCTGGCGCGGGGGGGACAACCTCCTACAATGAGCAGTTCTTC.

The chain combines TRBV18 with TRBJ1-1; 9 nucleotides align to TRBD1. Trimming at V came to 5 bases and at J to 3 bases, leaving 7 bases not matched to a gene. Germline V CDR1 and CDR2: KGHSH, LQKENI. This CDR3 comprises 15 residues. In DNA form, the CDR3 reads TGTGCCAGCTCAGCACAGGGGGCGCGTGACACTGAAGCTTTCTTT. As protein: CASSAQGARDTEAFF. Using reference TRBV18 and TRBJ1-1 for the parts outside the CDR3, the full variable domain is NAGVMQNPRHLVRRRGQEARLRCSPMKGHSHVYWYRQLPEEGLKFMVYLQKENIIDESGMPKERFSAEFPKEGPSILRIQQVVRGDSAAYFCASSAQGARDTEAFFGQGTRLTVV.

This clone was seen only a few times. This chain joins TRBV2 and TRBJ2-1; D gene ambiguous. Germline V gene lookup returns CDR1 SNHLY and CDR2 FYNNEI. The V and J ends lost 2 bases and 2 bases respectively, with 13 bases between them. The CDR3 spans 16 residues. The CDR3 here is CASSEIKESTYNEQFF. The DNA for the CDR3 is TGTGCCAGCAGTGAAATCAAGGAGAGTACCTACAATGAGCAGTTCTTC.

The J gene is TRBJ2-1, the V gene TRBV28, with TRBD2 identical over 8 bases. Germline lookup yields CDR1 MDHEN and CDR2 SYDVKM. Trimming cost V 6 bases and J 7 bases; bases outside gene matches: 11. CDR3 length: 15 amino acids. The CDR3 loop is CASRTGGGVSNEQFF. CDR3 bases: TGTGCCAGCAGGACCGGGGGGGGTGTTTCGAATGAGCAGTTCTTC.

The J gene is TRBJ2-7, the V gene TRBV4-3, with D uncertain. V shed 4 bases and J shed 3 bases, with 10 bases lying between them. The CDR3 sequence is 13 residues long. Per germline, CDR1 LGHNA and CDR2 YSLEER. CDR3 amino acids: CASSPSVYYEQYF. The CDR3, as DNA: TGCGCCAGCAGCCCGTCAGTTTACTACGAGCAGTACTTC.

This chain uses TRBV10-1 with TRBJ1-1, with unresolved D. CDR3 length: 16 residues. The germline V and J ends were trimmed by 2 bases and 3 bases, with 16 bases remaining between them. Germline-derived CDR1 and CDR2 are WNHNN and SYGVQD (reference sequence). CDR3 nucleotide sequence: TGCGCCAGCAGTGAGGGAAAGGGCGGAGGATACACTGAAGCTTTCTTT. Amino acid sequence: CASSEGKGGGYTEAFF.

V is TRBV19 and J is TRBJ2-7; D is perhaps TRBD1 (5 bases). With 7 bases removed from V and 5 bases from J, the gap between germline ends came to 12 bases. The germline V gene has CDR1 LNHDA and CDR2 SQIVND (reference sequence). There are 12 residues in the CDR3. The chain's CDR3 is CASKTGSDEQYF. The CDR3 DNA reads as TGTGCCAGTAAAACAGGATCCGACGAGCAGTACTTC.

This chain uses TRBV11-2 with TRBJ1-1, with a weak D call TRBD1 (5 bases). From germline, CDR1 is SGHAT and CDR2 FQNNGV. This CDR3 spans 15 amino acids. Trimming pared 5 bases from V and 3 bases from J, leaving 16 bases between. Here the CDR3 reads CASSHEGVLYTEAFF. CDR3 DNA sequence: TGTGCCAGCAGCCATGAAGGGGTTCTTTACACTGAAGCTTTCTTT. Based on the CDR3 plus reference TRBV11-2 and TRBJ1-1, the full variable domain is EAGVAQSPRYKIIEKRQSVAFWCNPISGHATLYWYQQILGQGPKLLIQFQNNGVVDDSQLPKDRFSAERLKGVDSTLKIQPAKLEDSAVYLCASSHEGVLYTEAFFGQGTRLTVV.

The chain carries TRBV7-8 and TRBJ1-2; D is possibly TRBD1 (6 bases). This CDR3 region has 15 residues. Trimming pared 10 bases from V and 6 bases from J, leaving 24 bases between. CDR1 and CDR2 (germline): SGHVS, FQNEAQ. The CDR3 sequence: CATSPGRGGLNGYTF. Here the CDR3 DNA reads TGTGCCACCTCCCCGGGGAGAGGGGGTTTGAATGGCTACACCTTC.

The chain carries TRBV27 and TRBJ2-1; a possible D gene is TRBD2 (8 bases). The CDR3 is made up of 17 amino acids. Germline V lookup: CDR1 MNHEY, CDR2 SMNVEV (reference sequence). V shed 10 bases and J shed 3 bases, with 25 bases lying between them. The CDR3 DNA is TGTGCCACTCCCGGACAGGCGGGGGGTATTGGCTACAATGAGCAGTTCTTC. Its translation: CATPGQAGGIGYNEQFF.

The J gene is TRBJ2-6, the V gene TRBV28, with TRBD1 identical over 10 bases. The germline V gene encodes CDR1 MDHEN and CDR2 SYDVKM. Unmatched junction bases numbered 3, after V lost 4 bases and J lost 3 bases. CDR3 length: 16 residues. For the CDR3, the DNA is TGTGCCAGCAGTTCGACAGGGGGCGGTGGGGCCAACGTCCTGACTTTC. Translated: CASSSTGGGGANVLTF.

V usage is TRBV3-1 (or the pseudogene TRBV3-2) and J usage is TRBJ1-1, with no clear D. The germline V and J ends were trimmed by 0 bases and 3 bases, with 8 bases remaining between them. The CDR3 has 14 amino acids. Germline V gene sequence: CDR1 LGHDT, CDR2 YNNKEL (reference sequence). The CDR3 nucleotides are TGTGCCAGCAGCCAAGATGCGGGATACACTGAAGCTTTCTTT. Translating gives CASSQDAGYTEAFF.

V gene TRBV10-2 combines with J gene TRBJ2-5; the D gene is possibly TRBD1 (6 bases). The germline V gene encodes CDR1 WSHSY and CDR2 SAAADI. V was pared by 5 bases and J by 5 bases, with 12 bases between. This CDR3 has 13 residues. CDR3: CASSTQGYETQYF. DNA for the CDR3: TGCGCCAGCAGTACACAGGGTTACGAGACCCAGTACTTC.

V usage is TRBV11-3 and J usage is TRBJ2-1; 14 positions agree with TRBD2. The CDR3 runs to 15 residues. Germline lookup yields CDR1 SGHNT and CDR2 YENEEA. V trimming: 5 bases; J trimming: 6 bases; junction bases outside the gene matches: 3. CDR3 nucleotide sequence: TGTGCCAGCAGCATCGGACTAGCGGGGGGCAATGAGCAGTTCTTC. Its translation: CASSIGLAGGNEQFF.